These T cell receptor beta chains were read from a single sample in a study of circulating CD8 cells and anti-PD-1 response in melanoma. From the reads, TCRdb called clonotypes with MiXCR, one entry per CDR3 protein. The repertoire holds more than 800 distinct CDR3 sequences, with roughly 5.5% as singletons. The starting material was CD8+ T cells from PBMCs, obtained at baseline or after one month of anti-PD-1 therapy (not recorded which). Receptors originate from a human donor with melanoma. Both conserved end residues are part of each CDR3. The D gene is left open where the match is weak. A clone size is listed for some rows: how often the clone was seen (once, few, many), or a class if it is expanded.

abundance: large
d_gene: -
v_gene: TRBV24-1
j_gene: TRBJ2-2
CDR3nt: TGTGCCACCAGTGACTTGGACGTAACGAACACCGGGGAGCTGTTTTTT
CDR3aa: CATSDLDVTNTGELFF

abundance: large
d_gene: TRBD1
v_gene: TRBV27
j_gene: TRBJ2-7
CDR3nt: TGTGCCAGCAACCGACAGGGGGCCTACGAGCAGTACTTC
CDR3aa: CASNRQGAYEQYF

abundance: large
d_gene: -
v_gene: TRBV10-3
j_gene: TRBJ2-7
CDR3nt: TGTGCCATCAGTGATGAGGACCCCTACGAGCAGTACTTC
CDR3aa: CAISDEDPYEQYF

abundance: -
d_gene: -
v_gene: TRBV20-1
j_gene: TRBJ2-1
CDR3nt: TGCAGTGCTAGAGATTGGCAGTATAATGAGCAGTTCTTC
CDR3aa: CSARDWQYNEQFF

abundance: large
d_gene: -
v_gene: TRBV2
j_gene: TRBJ2-7
CDR3nt: TGTGCCAGCACGTTGGCCGCGGTTTACGAGCAGTACTTC
CDR3aa: CASTLAAVYEQYF

abundance: large
d_gene: -
v_gene: TRBV27
j_gene: TRBJ2-5
CDR3nt: TGTGCCAGCAGCTTCCTTGGTGGGGGGCTCCAAGAGACCCAGTACTTC
CDR3aa: CASSFLGGGLQETQYF

abundance: medium-sized
d_gene: TRBD1
v_gene: TRBV29-1
j_gene: TRBJ1-1
CDR3nt: TGCAGCACTTGGACAGGGGGCGGTGAAGCTTTCTTT
CDR3aa: CSTWTGGGEAFF

abundance: medium-sized
d_gene: -
v_gene: TRBV7-9
j_gene: TRBJ2-5
CDR3nt: TGTGCCAGCAGCTTAGTCCAAGAGACCCAGTACTTC
CDR3aa: CASSLVQETQYF

abundance: medium-sized
d_gene: TRBD1
v_gene: TRBV20-1
j_gene: TRBJ2-7
CDR3nt: TGCAGTGCTTCCGACAGGGGATACGAGCAGTACTTC
CDR3aa: CSASDRGYEQYF

abundance: large
d_gene: -
v_gene: TRBV28
j_gene: TRBJ2-3
CDR3nt: TGTGCCAGCAGTTTTTCGTCAGAATCCACAGATACGCAGTATTTT
CDR3aa: CASSFSSESTDTQYF

abundance: medium-sized
d_gene: -
v_gene: TRBV2
j_gene: TRBJ1-6
CDR3nt: TGTGCCAGCAGTGAAGCGCTTCGGGCGGATAATTCACCCCTCCACTTT
CDR3aa: CASSEALRADNSPLHF

abundance: large
d_gene: -
v_gene: TRBV29-1
j_gene: TRBJ2-5
CDR3nt: TGCAGCGTTGTGGGACTGCTGTTCGAGACCCAGTACTTC
CDR3aa: CSVVGLLFETQYF

abundance: medium-sized
d_gene: -
v_gene: TRBV3-1
j_gene: TRBJ1-2
CDR3nt: TGTGCCAGCAGCCAAGACGAGGGGGAAGGTTATGGCTACACCTTC
CDR3aa: CASSQDEGEGYGYTF

abundance: medium-sized
d_gene: TRBD2
v_gene: TRBV27
j_gene: TRBJ2-7
CDR3nt: TGTGCCAGCAGTTTATCCCTCTTAGTAGCGGGATACGAGCAGTACTTC
CDR3aa: CASSLSLLVAGYEQYF

abundance: medium-sized
d_gene: -
v_gene: TRBV14
j_gene: TRBJ2-7
CDR3nt: TGTGCCAGCAGCCCCGGAGGGATCCCCTACGAGCAGTACTTC
CDR3aa: CASSPGGIPYEQYF

abundance: medium-sized
d_gene: TRBD1
v_gene: TRBV14
j_gene: TRBJ2-2
CDR3nt: TGTGCCAGCAGCCAGGGACAGACGAACACCGGGGAGCTGTTTTTT
CDR3aa: CASSQGQTNTGELFF

abundance: large
d_gene: -
v_gene: TRBV7-2
j_gene: TRBJ2-1
CDR3nt: TGTGCCAGCACCAAAACCCTATCGGGGGAGCAGTTCTTC
CDR3aa: CASTKTLSGEQFF

abundance: large
d_gene: TRBD1
v_gene: TRBV27
j_gene: TRBJ2-1
CDR3nt: TGTGCCAGCAGTTTACCGGCCGGGACAGCCTCCTACAATGAGCAGTTCTTC
CDR3aa: CASSLPAGTASYNEQFF

abundance: large
d_gene: TRBD2
v_gene: TRBV20-1
j_gene: TRBJ2-7
CDR3nt: TGCAGTGCTTCTCTTCCGGGACTAGCGGGAGGGCATCAGTACTTC
CDR3aa: CSASLPGLAGGHQYF

abundance: few
d_gene: TRBD2
v_gene: TRBV19
j_gene: TRBJ2-3
CDR3nt: TGTGCCAGTAGTACCCGGACTAGCGGGAGCACAGATACGCAGTATTTT
CDR3aa: CASSTRTSGSTDTQYF

abundance: -
d_gene: -
v_gene: TRBV28
j_gene: TRBJ2-7
CDR3nt: TGTGCCAGCAGTTTAGGGGGTTTCTTCTACGAGCAGTACTTC
CDR3aa: CASSLGGFFYEQYF

abundance: medium-sized
d_gene: TRBD1
v_gene: TRBV20-1
j_gene: TRBJ1-1
CDR3nt: TGCAGTGCAGGGACAGCCACTGAAGCTTTCTTT
CDR3aa: CSAGTATEAFF

abundance: large
d_gene: -
v_gene: TRBV2
j_gene: TRBJ2-7
CDR3nt: TGTGCCAGCAGTGAATCGTCGGGCGGTGTTACCTACGAGCAGTACTTC
CDR3aa: CASSESSGGVTYEQYF

abundance: large
d_gene: -
v_gene: TRBV24-1
j_gene: TRBJ2-7
CDR3nt: TGTGCCACCAGTGACGTAGGGTCGGTCGAGCAGTACTTC
CDR3aa: CATSDVGSVEQYF

abundance: large
d_gene: TRBD1
v_gene: TRBV27
j_gene: TRBJ1-2
CDR3nt: TGTGCCAGCAGTTTCTCGACAGGGAGCTATGGCTACACCTTC
CDR3aa: CASSFSTGSYGYTF

abundance: medium-sized
d_gene: TRBD2
v_gene: TRBV27
j_gene: TRBJ2-7
CDR3nt: TGTGCCAGCAGTCTCCGGACTAGCGGGAGGTCTGTCTACGAGCAGTACTTC
CDR3aa: CASSLRTSGRSVYEQYF

abundance: medium-sized
d_gene: -
v_gene: TRBV7-9
j_gene: TRBJ2-7
CDR3nt: TGTGCCAGCAGCCAATGGACCGACTCCTACGAGCAGTACTTC
CDR3aa: CASSQWTDSYEQYF

abundance: -
d_gene: TRBD1
v_gene: TRBV7-2
j_gene: TRBJ2-7
CDR3nt: TGTGCCAGCAGCTTAGATCCGGGACAGGGGGCCTACGAGCAGTACTTC
CDR3aa: CASSLDPGQGAYEQYF

abundance: large
d_gene: -
v_gene: TRBV10-3
j_gene: TRBJ2-3
CDR3nt: TGTGCCATCAGTGGGTCCTCAGGGTTCGGCACAGATACGCAGTATTTT
CDR3aa: CAISGSSGFGTDTQYF

abundance: large
d_gene: TRBD2
v_gene: TRBV7-2
j_gene: TRBJ2-5
CDR3nt: TGTGCCAGCAGCCCAAGCGGGGGGGCCGGGGAGACCCAGTACTTC
CDR3aa: CASSPSGGAGETQYF

abundance: -
d_gene: -
v_gene: TRBV19
j_gene: TRBJ2-7
CDR3nt: TGTGCCAGTAGGCCATCCAGGGTCACGGAGCAGTACTTC
CDR3aa: CASRPSRVTEQYF

abundance: few
d_gene: -
v_gene: TRBV19
j_gene: TRBJ2-1
CDR3nt: TGTGCCAGTAGTATAGACTACAATGAGCAGTTCTTC
CDR3aa: CASSIDYNEQFF

abundance: large
d_gene: -
v_gene: TRBV7-3
j_gene: TRBJ2-7
CDR3nt: TGTGCCAGCAGCCTGACGGGGACCGAGCAGTACTTC
CDR3aa: CASSLTGTEQYF

abundance: large
d_gene: -
v_gene: TRBV2
j_gene: TRBJ1-1
CDR3nt: TGTGCCAGCACTGACAGGTTCCCTGAAGCTTTCTTT
CDR3aa: CASTDRFPEAFF

abundance: large
d_gene: -
v_gene: TRBV20-1
j_gene: TRBJ2-1
CDR3nt: TGCAGTGCTACGGGACCGGGCTCCAGAGGGAATGAGCAGTTCTTC
CDR3aa: CSATGPGSRGNEQFF

abundance: -
d_gene: TRBD1
v_gene: TRBV19
j_gene: TRBJ1-1
CDR3nt: TGTGCCAGTAGTATAGTGGGGACAGGGAGCACTGAAGCTTTCTTT
CDR3aa: CASSIVGTGSTEAFF

abundance: large
d_gene: -
v_gene: TRBV19
j_gene: TRBJ1-2
CDR3nt: TGTGCCAGTAGTAGGGGCTATGGCTACACCTTC
CDR3aa: CASSRGYGYTF

abundance: medium-sized
d_gene: -
v_gene: TRBV20-1
j_gene: TRBJ2-7
CDR3nt: TGCAGTGCTAGAGATCAGACCCTCATCTACGAGCAGTACTTC
CDR3aa: CSARDQTLIYEQYF

abundance: -
d_gene: -
v_gene: TRBV28
j_gene: TRBJ2-1
CDR3nt: TGTGCCAGCAGTTTAGGCCTCCAGGGTGAGCAGTTCTTC
CDR3aa: CASSLGLQGEQFF

abundance: large
d_gene: TRBD2
v_gene: TRBV11-2
j_gene: TRBJ2-3
CDR3nt: TGTGCCAGCAGCTTAGACGGGAGGGCCGGAGATACGCAGTATTTT
CDR3aa: CASSLDGRAGDTQYF

abundance: large
d_gene: -
v_gene: TRBV6-2/TRBV6-3
j_gene: TRBJ1-1
CDR3nt: TGTGCCAGCAGTTACCTTTTGGGGACACAGACTGAAGCTTTCTTT
CDR3aa: CASSYLLGTQTEAFF

abundance: large
d_gene: TRBD2
v_gene: TRBV27
j_gene: TRBJ2-3
CDR3nt: TGTGCCAGCTCCCGGACTAGCGGGAGTACAGATACGCAGTATTTT
CDR3aa: CASSRTSGSTDTQYF

abundance: large
d_gene: -
v_gene: TRBV2
j_gene: TRBJ2-2
CDR3nt: TGTGCCAGCATGCCATTTGCAGGGGAGCTGTTTTTT
CDR3aa: CASMPFAGELFF

abundance: -
d_gene: -
v_gene: TRBV2
j_gene: TRBJ2-5
CDR3nt: TGTGCCAGCAGCTCCACAGAGACCCAGTACTTC
CDR3aa: CASSSTETQYF

abundance: large
d_gene: -
v_gene: TRBV7-2
j_gene: TRBJ2-1
CDR3nt: TGTGCCAGCAGCTTACTAAATGAGCAGTTCTTC
CDR3aa: CASSLLNEQFF

abundance: large
d_gene: -
v_gene: TRBV20-1
j_gene: TRBJ2-7
CDR3nt: TGCAGTGCTAACAGGGAACGGTCCTACGAGCAGTACTTC
CDR3aa: CSANRERSYEQYF

abundance: medium-sized
d_gene: TRBD1
v_gene: TRBV30
j_gene: TRBJ1-2
CDR3nt: TGTGCCTGGGGACTCACCGGGACAGGGTTGGGCTACACCTTC
CDR3aa: CAWGLTGTGLGYTF

abundance: -
d_gene: -
v_gene: TRBV19
j_gene: TRBJ2-1
CDR3nt: TGTGCCAGTAGTACCGGGACCACCAATGAGCAGTTCTTC
CDR3aa: CASSTGTTNEQFF

abundance: large
d_gene: TRBD2
v_gene: TRBV7-9
j_gene: TRBJ2-7
CDR3nt: TGTGCCAGCAGCCCCCCTAGCGGGCCTTTTGGCTACGAGCAGTACTTC
CDR3aa: CASSPPSGPFGYEQYF

abundance: medium-sized
d_gene: TRBD2
v_gene: TRBV7-2
j_gene: TRBJ2-2
CDR3nt: TGTGCCAGCAGCTTAGATCTAGCGGGAGGGCCGGACACCGGGGAGCTGTTTTTT
CDR3aa: CASSLDLAGGPDTGELFF

abundance: medium-sized
d_gene: -
v_gene: TRBV27
j_gene: TRBJ1-5
CDR3nt: TGTGCCAGCAGATCGGACTGGAATCAGCCCCAGCATTTT
CDR3aa: CASRSDWNQPQHF

abundance: few
d_gene: -
v_gene: TRBV19
j_gene: TRBJ1-1
CDR3nt: TGTGCCAGTAGTATCGTGCCGGGTACTGAAGCTTTCTTT
CDR3aa: CASSIVPGTEAFF